This is a list of T cell receptor beta chains from one sample in a study of shared clonotypes between healthy human individuals. The protocol was immunoSEQ multiplex PCR, while the TCRdb copy is restricted to in-frame clones and leaves out a portion. This sample has roughly 1,100,000 clones, with roughly 75% found just once. Sequencing used memory CD4+ T cells sorted from blood. The source of these receptors is a young man in good health. The conserved cysteine and the conserved F or W are not part of the CDR3 here. The D gene is left open where the match is weak.

d_call j_call v_call cdr3_aa
NA NA TRBV7-9 ASSSGLGEQY
TRBD2 TRBJ2-1 TRBV7-2 ASSFHRLAGETNEQF
NA TRBJ1-1 TRBV5-1 ASSLAGQGTNTEAF
NA TRBJ2-7 TRBV5-1 ASSPAGTQVSYEQY
NA TRBJ1-2 TRBV6-5 ASIWTFANYGYT
TRBD1 TRBJ2-7 TRBV6-1 ASSEGDRNSYEQY
NA TRBJ2-5 TRBV5-4 ASSLRTEETQY
NA TRBJ2-2 TRBV28 ASSLESPGELF
NA TRBJ2-5 TRBV10-3 AISGGTGETQY
TRBD1 TRBJ1-2 TRBV19 ASTRSGTGLNYGYT
NA TRBJ1-4 TRBV12-5 ASGLVQAATNEKLF
NA TRBJ2-3 TRBV5-1 ASSKGGSADTQY
NA TRBJ2-5 TRBV5-1 ASSTVPGLQETQY